The next 17 T cell receptor beta chains were all read from a single sample in a study of regulatory T cells in long-lasting Graves disease. Time point denoted: newly diagnosed GD, antithyroid drugs for less than 3 months. There was RNA extracted from PBMCs, and the TCR library was made from it. Libraries of TCR beta came from iRepertoire HTBI primers plus Arm-PCR of CDR3 regions. Via MiXCR, TCRdb re-called the multiplex PCR reads, giving one row per CDR3 protein. The sample includes 400,000 to 500,000 distinct CDR3 sequences, around 17% seen only once; the top ten take approximately 11%. The data also belong to a second study, concerning T cells in Graves' hyperthyroidism and ophthalmopathy.

This material consisted of peripheral blood mononuclear cells (PBMCs), taken at new diagnosis, from a patient treated with antithyroid drugs. The receptors here all came from a woman aged 25-40 years with Graves disease.

The CDR3 bases are TGTGCCAGCAGCCGAAGGGCTCGACAGGGAGAGTACGGGGAGCTGTTTTTT. Translated: CASSRRARQGEYGELFF. The V call is TRBV11-2, the J call TRBJ2-2; TRBD1 matches 7 bases. Germline V gene data show CDR1 as SGHAT and CDR2 as FQNNGV. The trim removed 5 bases at V and 7 bases at J, leaving 16 bases unmatched. The CDR3 has 17 residues.

The rearrangement uses TRBV10-3 and TRBJ1-3; D possibly corresponds to TRBD1 (6 bases). Trimming left V 10 bases short and J 0 bases short, with 13 bases between. Germline V CDR1 and CDR2: ENHRY, SYGVKD. The CDR3 totals 14 residues. CDR3 coding DNA: TGTGCCACGGGACATCCTACCTCTGGAAACACCATATATTTT. As protein: CATGHPTSGNTIYF.

This clonotype was found many times. At one of its ends the junction is not consistent with the germline gene, which may arise from a read error. The chain links TRBV5-1 to TRBJ1-2; 8 bases map to TRBD1. The length of the CDR3 is 14 residues. Germline V lookup: CDR1 SGHRS, CDR2 YFSETQ. CDR3 amino acids: CASSLTGGRSGYTF. As DNA, the CDR3 is TGTGCCAGCAGCCTAACAGGGGGACGGTCTGGCTACACCTTC.

A few counts support this clonotype. The rearrangement links TRBV24-1 to TRBJ1-6; TRBD1 matches at 8 bases. This CDR3 comprises 17 residues. V shed 9 bases and J 4 bases; nucleotides not matched to a gene: 13. CDR1 is KGHDR, CDR2 SFDVKD, per germline. This CDR3 reads CATQGLTDREYNSPLHF. The CDR3 DNA reads as TGTGCCACCCAAGGACTCACGGACAGGGAATATAATTCACCCCTCCACTTT.

This clonotype has a count of ten or more. The V call is TRBV7-2, the J call TRBJ2-7; tentative D call: TRBD2 (6 bases). With 4 bases removed from V and 6 bases from J, the gap between germline ends came to 19 bases. Germline CDR1 reads SGHTA; CDR2 reads FQGNSA. This CDR3 comprises 15 residues. CDR3 in amino acids: CASSSRLGGSGEQYF. The CDR3 DNA follows: TGTGCCAGCAGCTCCCGACTAGGCGGTTCGGGCGAGCAGTACTTC.

This clonotype was recorded only once. Being one base from a much bigger clone, this may be a read error. The chain recombines TRBV19 with TRBJ1-5; possibly TRBD1 for D (5 bases). The CDR3 sequence is 19 residues long. CDR1 LNHDA and CDR2 SQIVND come from the germline V gene (reference sequence). V was pared by 7 bases and J by 0 bases, with 25 bases between. The CDR3 here is CASIQSPSKSGHSNQPQHF. The CDR3 DNA reads TGTGCCAGTATCCAGTCCCCATCAAAAAGTGGACATAGCAATCAGCCCCAGCATTTT.

The sample holds many counts of this clonotype. The gene calls are TRBV7-9 and TRBJ2-1, with 14 bases lining up with TRBD2. CDR3 size: 15 residues. Unmatched junction bases numbered 4, after V lost 3 bases and J lost 9 bases. Germline-derived CDR1 and CDR2 are SEHNR and FQNEAQ (reference sequence). Here the CDR3 reads CASSFVGLAGVEQFF. The CDR3 DNA follows: TGTGCCAGCAGCTTTGTGGGACTAGCGGGAGTTGAGCAGTTCTTC. Full variable domain (missing parts from reference TRBV7-9 and TRBJ2-1): DTGVSQNPRHKITKRGQNVTFRCDPISEHNRLYWYRQTLGQGPEFLTYFQNEAQLEKSRLLSDRFSAERPKGSFSTLEIQRTEQGDSAMYLCASSFVGLAGVEQFFGPGTRLTVL.

At least ten counts were recorded for this clonotype. V is TRBV11-3 and J is TRBJ2-1; possibly TRBD2 for D (6 bases). This CDR3 region has 16 residues. Per the germline V gene, CDR1 is SGHNT and CDR2 is YENEEA. Trimming took 0 bases from V and 7 from J, leaving 16 bases between them. CDR3 sequence: CASSLDRPFGGNEQFF. The CDR3 DNA sequence: TGTGCCAGCAGCTTAGATCGCCCCTTTGGGGGGAATGAGCAGTTCTTC.

This clonotype was seen repeatedly, ten times or more. The CDR3 bases are TGTGCCAGCAGCCGAAACGCCCACGGGGGCGCAGATGGCTACACCTTC. Its protein is CASSRNAHGGADGYTF. The rearrangement links TRBV27 to TRBJ1-2; D is possibly TRBD1 (6 bases). There are 16 residues in the CDR3. Germline loops: CDR1 MNHEY, CDR2 SMNVEV (reference sequence). V lost 6 bases and J lost 6, with 23 bases in between.

The rearrangement joins TRBV20-1 to TRBJ1-4; no firm D call. V lost 2 bases and J lost 8, with 3 bases in between. The CDR3 has 10 amino acids. Germline V gene sequence: CDR1 DFQATT, CDR2 SNEGSKA (reference sequence). Here the CDR3 reads CSARREKLFF. The CDR3 DNA reads TGCAGTGCTAGACGGGAAAAACTGTTTTTT.

This clonotype was detected many times. The chain is built from TRBV20-1 and TRBJ2-5; tentatively, D is TRBD1 or TRBD2 (6 bases each). Looked up from germline, CDR1 is DFQATT and CDR2 is SNEGSKA (reference sequence). The CDR3 covers 13 residues. V was trimmed by 4 bases and J by 2 bases, leaving 11 bases between them. For the CDR3, the DNA is TGCAGTGCTATGGGGGCGGGGCAAGAGACCCAGTACTTC. Translated: CSAMGAGQETQYF.

As concerns this clonotype: A much larger clone differs from this one at a single base, so this may be a read error. The CDR3 nucleotides read TGTGCCAGCAGCCGACGGGACAACTACAGTGAGCAGTTCTTC. Protein sequence: CASSRRDNYSEQFF. The genes are TRBV28 and TRBJ2-1; possibly TRBD1 for D (6 bases). The CDR3 loop spans 14 amino acids. Germline CDR1 and CDR2: MDHEN and SYDVKM.

The gene calls are TRBV6-5 and TRBJ2-5, with D possibly matching TRBD2 (6 bases). CDR1 is MNHEY, CDR2 SVGAGI, per germline. The CDR3 totals 14 residues. V dropped 0 bases and J dropped 4 bases, with 9 bases sitting between them. DNA for the CDR3: TGTGCCAGCAGTTACTCGAGGACTACAGAGACCCAGTACTTC. It is translated as CASSYSRTTETQYF.

This clonotype was recorded at least ten times. The chain links TRBV5-1 to TRBJ2-7; possibly TRBD1 for D (6 bases). Germline assignment: CDR1 SGHRS and CDR2 YFSETQ. Trimming shortened V by 0 bases and J by 9 bases, and 19 bases separated the two germline ends. This CDR3 is built from 15 residues. For the CDR3, the DNA is TGCGCCAGCAGCTTGGGATCGGCAGGGGCGGTCGGGCAGTACTTC. Translated, it gives CASSLGSAGAVGQYF. The full variable domain, with the rest looked up from reference TRBV5-1 and TRBJ2-7, is KAGVTQTPRYLIKTRGQQVTLSCSPISGHRSVSWYQQTPGQGLQFLFEYFSETQRNKGNFPGRFSGRQFSNSRSEMNVSTLELGDSALYLCASSLGSAGAVGQYFGPGTRLTVT.

This clonotype came up many times. V is TRBV27 and J is TRBJ1-5, with unresolved D. The V end was cut by 6 bases, the J end by 0 bases, with 12 bases between. The length of the CDR3 is 15 residues. From germline, CDR1 is MNHEY and CDR2 SMNVEV (reference sequence). The chain's CDR3 is CASSLWADSNQPQHF. The CDR3 nucleotides read TGTGCCAGCAGCCTATGGGCCGATAGCAATCAGCCCCAGCATTTT.

Ten or more counts support this clonotype. The chain employs TRBV11-2 and TRBJ2-2, with D perhaps assigned TRBD1 or TRBD2 (5 bases each). The CDR3 sequence is 14 residues long. CDR1 and CDR2 from the germline V gene are SGHAT and FQNNGV. The V and J ends lost 4 bases and 5 bases respectively, with 11 bases between them. The CDR3 DNA follows: TGTGCCAGCAGCTGGCCTGGGGGAACCGGGGAGCTGTTTTTT. Residues: CASSWPGGTGELFF.

This clonotype was counted ten times or more. This chain links TRBV12-3 or TRBV12-4 with TRBJ2-1; 12 nucleotides agree with TRBD2. The CDR3 contains 18 residues. V shed 7 bases and J 5 bases; nucleotides not matched to a gene: 15. The CDR3 protein is CASTGTSGPLRRDNEQFF. The CDR3 DNA reads as TGTGCCAGCACCGGGACTAGCGGGCCACTTAGGCGGGACAATGAGCAGTTCTTC.